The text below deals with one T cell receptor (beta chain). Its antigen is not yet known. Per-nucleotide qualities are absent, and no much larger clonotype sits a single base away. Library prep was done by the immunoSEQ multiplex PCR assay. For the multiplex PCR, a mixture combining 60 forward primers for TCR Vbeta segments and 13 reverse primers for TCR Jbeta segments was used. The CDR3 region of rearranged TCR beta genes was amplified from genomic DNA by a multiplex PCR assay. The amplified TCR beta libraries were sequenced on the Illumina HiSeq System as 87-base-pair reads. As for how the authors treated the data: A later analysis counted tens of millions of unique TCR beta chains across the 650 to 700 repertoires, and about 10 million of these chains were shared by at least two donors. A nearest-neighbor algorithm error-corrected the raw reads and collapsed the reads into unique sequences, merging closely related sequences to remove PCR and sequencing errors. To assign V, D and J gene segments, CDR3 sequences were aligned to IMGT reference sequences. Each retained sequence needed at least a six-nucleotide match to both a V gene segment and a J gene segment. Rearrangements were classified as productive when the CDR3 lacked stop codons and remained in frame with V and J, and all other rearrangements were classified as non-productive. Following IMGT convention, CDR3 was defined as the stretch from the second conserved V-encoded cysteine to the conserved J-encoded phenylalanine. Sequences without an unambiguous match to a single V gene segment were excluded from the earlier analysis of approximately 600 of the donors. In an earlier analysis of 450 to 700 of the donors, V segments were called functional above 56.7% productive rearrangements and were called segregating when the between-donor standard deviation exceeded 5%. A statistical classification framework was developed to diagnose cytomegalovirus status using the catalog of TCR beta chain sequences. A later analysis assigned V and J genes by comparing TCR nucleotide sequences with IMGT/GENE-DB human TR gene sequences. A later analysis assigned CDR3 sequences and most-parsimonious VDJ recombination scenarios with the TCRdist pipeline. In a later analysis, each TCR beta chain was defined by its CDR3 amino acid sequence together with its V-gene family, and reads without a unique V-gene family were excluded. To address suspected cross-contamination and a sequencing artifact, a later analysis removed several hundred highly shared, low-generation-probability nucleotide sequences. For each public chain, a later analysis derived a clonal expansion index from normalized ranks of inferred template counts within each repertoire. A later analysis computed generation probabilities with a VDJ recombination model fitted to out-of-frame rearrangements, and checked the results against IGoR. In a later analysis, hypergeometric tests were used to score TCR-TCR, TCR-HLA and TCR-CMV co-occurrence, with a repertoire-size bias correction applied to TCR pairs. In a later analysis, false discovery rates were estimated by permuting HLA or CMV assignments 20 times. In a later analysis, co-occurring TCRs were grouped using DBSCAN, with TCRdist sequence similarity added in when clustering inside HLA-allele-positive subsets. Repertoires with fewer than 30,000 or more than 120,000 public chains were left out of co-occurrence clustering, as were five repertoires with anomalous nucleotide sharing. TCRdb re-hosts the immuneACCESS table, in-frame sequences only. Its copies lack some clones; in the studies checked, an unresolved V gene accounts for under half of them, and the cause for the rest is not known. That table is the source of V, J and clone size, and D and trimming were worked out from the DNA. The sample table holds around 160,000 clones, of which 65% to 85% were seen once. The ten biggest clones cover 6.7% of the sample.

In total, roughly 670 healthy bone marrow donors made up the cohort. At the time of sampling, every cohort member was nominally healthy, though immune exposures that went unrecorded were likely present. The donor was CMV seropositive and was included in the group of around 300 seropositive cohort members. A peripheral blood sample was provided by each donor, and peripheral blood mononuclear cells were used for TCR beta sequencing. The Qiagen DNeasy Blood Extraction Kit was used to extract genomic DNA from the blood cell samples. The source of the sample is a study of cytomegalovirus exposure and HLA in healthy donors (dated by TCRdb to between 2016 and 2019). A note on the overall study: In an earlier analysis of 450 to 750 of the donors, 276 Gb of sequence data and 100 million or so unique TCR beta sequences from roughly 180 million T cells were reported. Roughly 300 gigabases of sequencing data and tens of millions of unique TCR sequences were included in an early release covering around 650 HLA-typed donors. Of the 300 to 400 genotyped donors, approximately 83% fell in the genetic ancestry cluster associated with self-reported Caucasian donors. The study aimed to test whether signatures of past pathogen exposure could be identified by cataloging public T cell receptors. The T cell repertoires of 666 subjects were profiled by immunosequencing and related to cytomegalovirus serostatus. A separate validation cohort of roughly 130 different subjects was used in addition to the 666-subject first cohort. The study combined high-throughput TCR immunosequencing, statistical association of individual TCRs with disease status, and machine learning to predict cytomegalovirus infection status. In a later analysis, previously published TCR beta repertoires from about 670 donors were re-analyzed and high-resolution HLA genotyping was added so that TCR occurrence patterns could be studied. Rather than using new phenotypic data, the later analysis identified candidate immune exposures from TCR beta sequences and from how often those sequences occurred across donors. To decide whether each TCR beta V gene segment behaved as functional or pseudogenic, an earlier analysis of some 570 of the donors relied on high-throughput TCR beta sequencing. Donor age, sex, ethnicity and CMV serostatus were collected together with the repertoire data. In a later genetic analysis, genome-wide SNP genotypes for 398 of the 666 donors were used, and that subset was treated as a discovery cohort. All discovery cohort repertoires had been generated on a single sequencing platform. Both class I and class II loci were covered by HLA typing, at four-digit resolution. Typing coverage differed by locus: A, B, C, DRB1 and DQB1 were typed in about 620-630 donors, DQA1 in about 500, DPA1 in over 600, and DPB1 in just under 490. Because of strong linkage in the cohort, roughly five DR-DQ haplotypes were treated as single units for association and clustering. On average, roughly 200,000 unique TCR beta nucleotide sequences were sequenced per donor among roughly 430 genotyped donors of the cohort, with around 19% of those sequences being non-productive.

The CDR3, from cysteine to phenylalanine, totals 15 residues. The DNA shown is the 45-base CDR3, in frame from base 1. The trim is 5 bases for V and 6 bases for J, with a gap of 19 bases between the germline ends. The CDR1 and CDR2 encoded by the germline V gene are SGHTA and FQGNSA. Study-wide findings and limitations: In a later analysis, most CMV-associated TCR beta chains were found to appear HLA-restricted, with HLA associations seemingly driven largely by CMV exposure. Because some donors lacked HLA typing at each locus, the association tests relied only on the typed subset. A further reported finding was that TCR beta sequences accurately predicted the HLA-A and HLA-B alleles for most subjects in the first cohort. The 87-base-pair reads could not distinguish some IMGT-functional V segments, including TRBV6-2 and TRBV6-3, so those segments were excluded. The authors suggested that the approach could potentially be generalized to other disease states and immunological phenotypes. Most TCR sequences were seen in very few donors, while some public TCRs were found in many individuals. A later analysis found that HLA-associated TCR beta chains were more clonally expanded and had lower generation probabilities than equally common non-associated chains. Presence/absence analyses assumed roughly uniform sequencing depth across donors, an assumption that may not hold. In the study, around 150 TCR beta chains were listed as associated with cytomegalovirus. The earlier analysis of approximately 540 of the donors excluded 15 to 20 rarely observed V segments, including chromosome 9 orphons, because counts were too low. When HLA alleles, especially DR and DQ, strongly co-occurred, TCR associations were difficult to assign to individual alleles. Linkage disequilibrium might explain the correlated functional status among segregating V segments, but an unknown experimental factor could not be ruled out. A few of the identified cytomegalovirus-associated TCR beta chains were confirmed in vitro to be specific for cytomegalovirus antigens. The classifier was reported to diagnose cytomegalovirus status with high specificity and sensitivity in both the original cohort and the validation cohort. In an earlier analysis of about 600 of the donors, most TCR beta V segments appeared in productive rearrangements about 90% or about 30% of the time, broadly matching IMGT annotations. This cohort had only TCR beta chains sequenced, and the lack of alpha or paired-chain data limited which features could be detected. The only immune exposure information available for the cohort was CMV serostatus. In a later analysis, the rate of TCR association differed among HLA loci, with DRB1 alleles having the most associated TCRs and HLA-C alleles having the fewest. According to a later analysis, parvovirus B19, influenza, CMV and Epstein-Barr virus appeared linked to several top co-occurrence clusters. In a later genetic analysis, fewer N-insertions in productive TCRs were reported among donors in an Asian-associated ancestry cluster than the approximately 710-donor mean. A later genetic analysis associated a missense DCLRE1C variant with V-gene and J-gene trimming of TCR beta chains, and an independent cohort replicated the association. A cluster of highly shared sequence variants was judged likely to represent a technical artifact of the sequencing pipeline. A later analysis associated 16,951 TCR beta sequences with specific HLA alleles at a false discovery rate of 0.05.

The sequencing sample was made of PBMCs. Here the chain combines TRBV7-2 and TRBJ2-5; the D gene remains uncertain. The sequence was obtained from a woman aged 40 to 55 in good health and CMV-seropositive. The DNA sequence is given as TGTGCCAGCAGCCATACACCAGATACAGCTCAGACCCAGTACTTC. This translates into CASSHTPDTAQTQYF.